The present T cell receptor (beta chain) was sequenced within a study of beta chain features in type 1 diabetes. Study-level results: Type 1 diabetes patients had TCRB CDR3s that were shorter (moderately but significantly so) in all four CD4+ subsets.

This clone appeared many times. The antigen is undetermined. Expressed TCRB transcripts were sequenced because the entire RNA isolate underwent reverse transcription. The table came from immunoSEQ multiplex PCR; TCRdb's copy has only in-frame clones and leaves some out. The sample holds over 150,000 clones, less than 9.5% seen once. V was clipped by 6 bases and J by 5 bases, with 13 bases between them. Germline CDR1 is MGHRA and CDR2 is YSYEKL. The CDR3 is 14 amino acids. This clonotype was sampled from a woman aged 40 to 50 with type 1 diabetes. Sequenced input: central memory CD4+ T cells from blood. The chain couples TRBV4-1 to TRBJ2-2, with a weak D call TRBD2 (6 bases). For the CDR3, the DNA is TGCGCCAGCAGTCGGGGAGGATCTACCGGGGAGCTGTTTTTT. Protein: CASSRGGSTGELFF.